The rows below give T cell receptor beta chains drawn from one sample of a study of breast tumors, draining lymph nodes, adjacent tissues. TCRdb itself ran the multiplex PCR reads through MiXCR, one entry per CDR3 protein. The sample shows tens of thousands of distinct CDR3 sequences, around 68% of them seen only once. The sequenced material came from tumor-adjacent breast tissue. These receptors were collected from a female donor with breast cancer. Some clones in this sample may be carry-over from other donors' samples. The CDR3 runs from the conserved cysteine through the conserved F or W. The D gene is left open where the match is weak. Expanded clones get a size class; other rows say once, few or many, or leave the size out.

cdr3_nt | cdr3_aa | clone_size | d_call | j_call | v_call
TGTGCCAGCAAACAGGGAAAGTCAGGCGACCCCCTACAAGAGACCCAGTACTTC | CASKQGKSGDPLQETQYF | - | - | TRBJ2-5 | TRBV2
TGCGCCAGCAGCTTGGAGGGCAGTTCGGCCGGCTATGGCTACACCTTC | CASSLEGSSAGYGYTF | medium-sized | - | TRBJ1-2 | TRBV5-1
TGTGCCAGCAGCCAGACTAGCGGTAAATCATTGACCAATGAGCAGTTCTTC | CASSQTSGKSLTNEQFF | - | TRBD2 | TRBJ2-1 | TRBV7-6
TGCAGTGCTGGACTAGCGGGAGGACACGAGCAGTACTTC | CSAGLAGGHEQYF | - | TRBD2 | TRBJ2-7 | TRBV20-1
TGTGCCAGCACCACGACTAGCGGACCCTACGAGCAGTACTTC | CASTTTSGPYEQYF | - | TRBD2 | TRBJ2-7 | TRBV2
TGTGCCAGCAGCACATTCCCGGGACAGCTCAGTTACTATGGCTACACCTTC | CASSTFPGQLSYYGYTF | - | TRBD1 | TRBJ1-2 | TRBV7-9
TGCGCCAGCAGCCGTAGCGGGAGTCAAGGCAACGAGCAGTACTTC | CASSRSGSQGNEQYF | - | TRBD2 | TRBJ2-7 | TRBV5-1
TGTGCCAGCAGCCAATACGGACGGGGCTCTCGGGGGCAGTACTTC | CASSQYGRGSRGQYF | - | - | TRBJ2-7 | TRBV28
TGTGCCAGCAGCTTAGGCGGGGCAGTCTACAATGAGCAGTTCTTC | CASSLGGAVYNEQFF | - | - | TRBJ2-1 | TRBV7-3
TGTGCCAGCAGTAGGATGGAACAGGGTCATGAAAAACTGTTTTTT | CASSRMEQGHEKLFF | - | - | TRBJ1-4 | TRBV28
TGTGCCAGCAGTGAGGGGGGAGCTGAAGCTTTCTTT | CASSEGGAEAFF | - | - | TRBJ1-1 | TRBV2
TGCAGTGCTAGCGACATTGACTATGGCTACACCTTC | CSASDIDYGYTF | - | - | TRBJ1-2 | TRBV20-1
TGCAGTGCGACCCAATGGTCTGGGGCCAACGTCCTGACTTTC | CSATQWSGANVLTF | many | - | TRBJ2-6 | TRBV20-1
TGCAGTGCTAGCTCAGCCGGGTTAAATCAGCCCCAGCATTTT | CSASSAGLNQPQHF | - | - | TRBJ1-5 | TRBV20-1
TGTGCCAGCAGCCAGGATGGACTAGCGGGAGTTCCTGAGCAGTTCTTC | CASSQDGLAGVPEQFF | - | TRBD2 | TRBJ2-1 | TRBV5-6
TGCGCCAGCAGCTCGAACAGGGGGGGCTATGGCTACACCTTC | CASSSNRGGYGYTF | medium-sized | TRBD1 | TRBJ1-2 | TRBV5-1
TGTGCCAGCAGTTTGCTCCAAGAGACCCAGTACTTC | CASSLLQETQYF | - | - | TRBJ2-5 | TRBV12-3/TRBV12-4
TGCGCCAGCAGCCACCCAGGACAGGGGTGGACTAGCGGGAGGTCCTCCCCCTACGAGCAGTACTTC | CASSHPGQGWTSGRSSPYEQYF | many | TRBD2 | TRBJ2-7 | TRBV5-1
TGTGCCAGCAGCCTCCAGGGAATAAACACCGGGGAGCTGTTTTTT | CASSLQGINTGELFF | - | - | TRBJ2-2 | TRBV14
TGTGCCAGCAGCTTTAAGGGACAGGGTAGTACGGAGACCCAGTACTTC | CASSFKGQGSTETQYF | - | TRBD1 | TRBJ2-5 | TRBV11-3
TGTGCCAGCAGCGGAGGGACCAATTCACCCCTCCACTTT | CASSGGTNSPLHF | many | - | TRBJ1-6 | TRBV5-8
TGTGCCATCACCCCGGGACAGGGATTGTACAATGAGCAGTTCTTC | CAITPGQGLYNEQFF | few | TRBD1 | TRBJ2-1 | TRBV10-3
TGCAGTGCCCTGAAAGACTGGGGACTTAATCAGCCCCAGCATTTT | CSALKDWGLNQPQHF | medium-sized | - | TRBJ1-5 | TRBV20-1
TGTGCCACCAGTGATGATCCGGGACTAGAGGGGACCCAGTACTTC | CATSDDPGLEGTQYF | - | TRBD2 | TRBJ2-5 | TRBV24-1
TGTGCCAGCAGCACCTTACAGGGTGGGGAGACCCAGTACTTC | CASSTLQGGETQYF | - | - | TRBJ2-5 | TRBV7-9
TGCAGTGCTAGAGATGGGCTAGCAGGAGAGCAGTACTTC | CSARDGLAGEQYF | medium-sized | - | TRBJ2-7 | TRBV20-1
TGTGCCAGCGGCACAGGGCGGGCGAACACCGGGGAGCTGTTTTTT | CASGTGRANTGELFF | - | - | TRBJ2-2 | TRBV2
TGTGCCACCAGCAGAGATAAGGGTTGGAATCAGCCCCAGCATTTT | CATSRDKGWNQPQHF | - | - | TRBJ1-5 | TRBV15
TGCAGCGTTCAATCGGGCGAAGAGACCCAGTACTTC | CSVQSGEETQYF | many | - | TRBJ2-5 | TRBV29-1
TGTGCCAGCAGCTTGGCAGAGGGTGAGACCCAGTACTTC | CASSLAEGETQYF | - | - | TRBJ2-5 | TRBV5-6
TGCGCCAGCAGCTTGGCGGGACAGACCTATCAGCCCCAGCATTTT | CASSLAGQTYQPQHF | medium-sized | TRBD1 | TRBJ1-5 | TRBV5-1
TGCAGTGCTAGAGCCCCCTCTAGCGGGAGACGTGAGCAGTTCTTC | CSARAPSSGRREQFF | - | TRBD2 | TRBJ2-1 | TRBV20-1
TGTGCCAGCAGCGTCCGGCAGGGTTGGGATGAGCAGTTCTTC | CASSVRQGWDEQFF | once | - | TRBJ2-1 | TRBV9
TGTGCCAGCAGTGACGTCGGGAACATAGAGCAGTTCTTC | CASSDVGNIEQFF | few | - | TRBJ2-1 | TRBV2
TGCGCCAGCAGCGAAAGGACAGGTTTTAACGGGGAGCTGTTTTTT | CASSERTGFNGELFF | medium-sized | TRBD1 | TRBJ2-2 | TRBV5-1
TGTGCCATCAGTGAGCCGCTGAAAGAGGGAACTGGAGCTTTCTTT | CAISEPLKEGTGAFF | - | - | TRBJ1-1 | TRBV10-3
TGTGCCACCAGCAGCTCTAGCGGGTACGAGCAGTACTTC | CATSSSSGYEQYF | - | TRBD2 | TRBJ2-7 | TRBV15
TGTGCCAGCAGCCGGACTAGCGGGAGCGACAATGAGCAGTTCTTC | CASSRTSGSDNEQFF | - | TRBD2 | TRBJ2-1 | TRBV6-4
TGCAGTGCTAGAGTAAGAAGTGGGCATCGTTACAATAAGCAGTTCTTC | CSARVRSGHRYNKQFF | - | - | TRBJ2-1 | TRBV20-1
TGCGCCAGCAGCTTGAGGGCGGGAGGGCCGTACGAGCAGTACTTC | CASSLRAGGPYEQYF | few | TRBD2 | TRBJ2-7 | TRBV5-1
TGTGCCAGCAGTTTTTCCCCAGGGGGTGGCTACGAGCAGTACTTC | CASSFSPGGGYEQYF | - | TRBD1 | TRBJ2-7 | TRBV12-3/TRBV12-4
TGCAGTGCGCGAAGCGCTGATAATTCACCCCTCCACTTT | CSARSADNSPLHF | - | - | TRBJ1-6 | TRBV20-1
TGTGCCAGCAGTGCCCAACCGGGACAGGGTGTGAGTTCACCCCTCCACTTT | CASSAQPGQGVSSPLHF | - | TRBD1 | TRBJ1-6 | TRBV2
TGTGCCAGCAGTGGTTACAGAACAAGGGGAAATGAAAAACTGTTTTTT | CASSGYRTRGNEKLFF | medium-sized | - | TRBJ1-4 | TRBV2
TGTGCCACCGAGACGGACAGGGGTTGGTCCTACAATGAGCAGTTCTTC | CATETDRGWSYNEQFF | - | TRBD1 | TRBJ2-1 | TRBV25-1
TGCGCCAGCAGCCCTAGCGGGAGCTCCTACGAGCAGTACTTC | CASSPSGSSYEQYF | - | TRBD2 | TRBJ2-7 | TRBV5-1
TGTGCCAGCAGCCTTCGTACTAGCGGGCTCACAGATACGCAGTATTTT | CASSLRTSGLTDTQYF | many | TRBD2 | TRBJ2-3 | TRBV5-4
TGTGCCAGCAGCCATCGAGTCGAGGAGAACACCATATATTTT | CASSHRVEENTIYF | - | - | TRBJ1-3 | TRBV11-1
TGCGCCAGCAGCCGCGGGACAGGGGAAGAGACCCAGTACTTC | CASSRGTGEETQYF | many | TRBD1 | TRBJ2-5 | TRBV4-1
TGTGCCAGCAGTTACCTGGGATACAATGAGCAGTTCTTC | CASSYLGYNEQFF | - | - | TRBJ2-1 | TRBV6-6
TGCAGTGCTCTAAGACTAGCGGGAGGGCCCGGTGAGCAGTTCTTC | CSALRLAGGPGEQFF | once | TRBD2 | TRBJ2-1 | TRBV20-1
TGTGCCAGCAGTGAATACCCACCGGGACACACCACCGGGGAGCTGTTTTTT | CASSEYPPGHTTGELFF | - | - | TRBJ2-2 | TRBV25-1
TGTGCCAGCAGACGTAGGACCCGCCGCCGGGACAGGACCGAGCAGTACTTC | CASRRRTRRRDRTEQYF | - | TRBD1 | TRBJ2-7 | TRBV9
TGTGCCAGCAGTCTTCGGACAGGCGAAACCTACGAGCAGTACTTC | CASSLRTGETYEQYF | - | TRBD1 | TRBJ2-7 | TRBV6-1